These 7 T cell receptor beta chains came from one sample sequenced in a study of cytomegalovirus exposure and HLA in healthy donors. Vbeta (60) and Jbeta (13) primers were used in the PCR. The method was immunoSEQ multiplex PCR; TCRdb's version includes in-frame clones alone and lacks a portion of them. The top ten clones hold approximately 1.3% of a sample with about 98,000 clones, around 80% of them seen once. Sequenced: PBMCs. The receptors shown here come from a man aged 40-49 years in good health and CMV-seronegative.

The genes are TRBV5-1 and TRBJ2-1; a weak D match, TRBD1 (5 bases). The CDR3 loop spans 16 amino acids. The germline CDR1 and CDR2 sequences are SGHRS and YFSETQ. With 4 bases removed from V and 4 bases from J, the gap between germline ends came to 18 bases. The CDR3, as DNA: TGCGCCAGCAGCGTCTCAGGGTTATCGTCTTACAATGAGCAGTTCTTC. This gives the protein CASSVSGLSSYNEQFF.

This CDR3 reads CASSQDGGQGIQPQHF. CDR3 nucleotides: TGCGCCAGCAGCCAAGATGGGGGACAGGGAATCCAGCCCCAGCATTTT. The rearrangement uses TRBV4-1 and TRBJ1-5; TRBD1 matches 9 bases. The CDR3 has 16 residues. Germline CDR1 is MGHRA and CDR2 is YSYEKL. J lost 7 bases, V lost 0 bases, and 7 bases had no gene match.

J is TRBJ2-5 and V is TRBV5-1, with 7 nucleotides matching TRBD1. Per germline, CDR1 SGHRS and CDR2 YFSETQ. The J segment lost 5 bases and the V segment lost 7 bases, leaving 11 bases of the junction unmatched. The CDR3 consists of 14 residues. The CDR3 sequence: CASAGRGFGETQYF. In DNA, the CDR3 is TGCGCCAGCGCTGGCAGGGGGTTTGGGGAGACCCAGTACTTC.

The CDR3 loop is CASSDSPFRYF. Written as DNA, the CDR3 is TGTGCCAGCAGTGATTCCCCCTTTCGGTACTTC. The chain combines TRBV6-1 with TRBJ2-7; D not resolved. Trimming left V 3 bases short and J 12 bases short, with 12 bases between. Germline lookup yields CDR1 MNHNS and CDR2 SASEGT. This CDR3 is 11 amino acids long.

V gene TRBV11-3 combines with J gene TRBJ1-3, with no clear D. Trimming took 2 bases from V and 2 from J, leaving 10 bases between them. The CDR3 runs 15 residues. Germline V gene data show CDR1 as SGHNT and CDR2 as YENEEA. The CDR3 DNA reads as TGTGCCAGCAGCTTACCCGGTAGTACTGGAAACACCATATATTTT. Translated: CASSLPGSTGNTIYF.

CDR3 sequence: CASSSGLMNTEAFF. The CDR3 bases are TGTGCCAGCAGCTCTGGACTGATGAACACTGAAGCTTTCTTT. The V and J genes are TRBV7-3 and TRBJ1-1; D not resolved. The ends were cut back, 4 bases at V and 0 bases at J, with 9 bases in the middle. The germline V gene encodes CDR1 SGHTA and CDR2 FQGTGA. The CDR3 is 14 residues long.

For the CDR3, the DNA is TGTGCCAGCAGCTTTGGACAGGGTGCTAACTATGGCTACACCTTC. Translated: CASSFGQGANYGYTF. The chain links TRBV7-2 to TRBJ1-2, with TRBD1 identical over 8 bases. The V and J ends lost 3 bases and 0 bases, in that order; junction bases with no gene match: 3. In germline, CDR1 is SGHTA, CDR2 FQGNSA. There are 15 residues in the CDR3.